This TCR beta chain came from a study of regulatory T cells. Study observations and caveats: In CD3G-deficient patients, conventional CD4+ T cells were enriched for hydrophobic CDR3 residues at positions 6 and 7.

Note on this clone: Antigen: not known.

The PCR used 52 TRBV and 13 TRBJ primers. Method: immunoSEQ multiplex PCR; TCRdb's copy keeps in-frame clones and lacks some. The table records approximately 37,000 clones, about 88% of them present only once. Germline CDR1 reads SGHRS; CDR2 reads YFSETQ. This CDR3 contains 16 residues. V shed 3 bases, J shed 4 bases, and the junction held 9 bases outside the gene matches. The specimen sequenced was conventional CD4+ T cells sorted from blood. This chain uses TRBV5-1 with TRBJ1-2; the match to TRBD1 covers 10 bases. The TCR was taken from a person aged 18-30 years with CD3G deficiency. The CDR3 loop reads CASSSMGTGESYGYTF. The CDR3 DNA sequence: TGCGCCAGCAGCTCAATGGGGACAGGGGAGAGCTATGGCTACACCTTC.